Listed below are T cell receptor beta chains from one sample, sequenced in a study of blood T cell repertoires in COVID-19. Data came from immunoSEQ multiplex PCR; TCRdb stores just in-frame clones and leaves some out. The sample lists under 500,000 clones; 70% to 90% were seen once. The specimen sequenced was PBMCs or T cells enriched from blood (not recorded which). The receptors derive from a woman younger than 35 with acute COVID-19. CDR3s include the opening cysteine and the closing phenylalanine or tryptophan. The D gene is left open where the match is weak. Clone size is shown for a subset of rows, as once, few, many or a class of expanded clone.

D: .
V: TRBV7-9
J: TRBJ1-3
size: .
CDR3: CASSSDRSSGNTIYF
DNA: TGTGCCAGCAGCTCGGACAGAAGCTCTGGAAACACCATATATTTT

D: TRBD1
V: TRBV30
J: TRBJ1-1
size: once
CDR3: CAWSPPDRVNTEAFF
DNA: TGTGCCTGGAGTCCACCGGACAGGGTCAATACTGAAGCTTTCTTT

D: .
V: TRBV6-2/TRBV6-3
J: TRBJ2-7
size: .
CDR3: CASSSPGAGRTYEQYF
DNA: TGTGCCAGCAGCTCTCCTGGTGCGGGAAGGACCTACGAGCAGTACTTC

D: TRBD2
V: TRBV3-1/TRBV3-2
J: TRBJ2-5
size: .
CDR3: CASSQDVLAGDQETQYF
DNA: TGTGCCAGCAGCCAAGATGTGCTAGCGGGGGACCAAGAGACCCAGTACTTC

D: TRBD2
V: TRBV5-6
J: TRBJ2-7
size: .
CDR3: CASSTGTSGFYEQYF
DNA: TGTGCCAGCAGCACCGGGACTAGCGGATTCTACGAGCAGTACTTC

D: .
V: TRBV3-1/TRBV3-2
J: TRBJ2-6
size: once
CDR3: CASSRGSPLLSGANVLTF
DNA: TGTGCCAGCAGCCGGGGCAGCCCCTTACTCTCTGGGGCCAACGTCCTGACTTTC

D: .
V: TRBV7-9
J: TRBJ1-1
size: .
CDR3: CASSHNDRNTEAFF
DNA: TGTGCCAGCAGCCACAACGACAGGAACACTGAAGCTTTCTTT

D: .
V: TRBV5-1
J: TRBJ2-7
size: .
CDR3: CASSSEPQGISYEQYF
DNA: TGCGCCAGCAGCTCAGAACCTCAGGGGATCTCCTACGAGCAGTACTTC

D: TRBD1
V: TRBV5-4
J: TRBJ2-7
size: .
CDR3: CASSSRQGDDEQYF
DNA: TGTGCCAGCAGCTCCCGACAGGGGGACGACGAGCAGTACTTC

D: .
V: TRBV7-3
J: TRBJ1-1
size: few
CDR3: CASSQLSYGRTINTEAFF
DNA: TGTGCCAGCAGCCAACTTAGTTACGGACGGACTATTAACACTGAAGCTTTCTTT

D: TRBD2
V: TRBV7-2
J: TRBJ2-7
size: .
CDR3: CASSSKTGTSGRYEQYF
DNA: TGTGCCAGCAGCTCGAAAACCGGGACTAGCGGGAGGTACGAGCAGTACTTC

D: TRBD1
V: TRBV7-9
J: TRBJ1-2
size: .
CDR3: CASSSQGNYGYTF
DNA: TGTGCCAGCAGCTCACAGGGGAACTATGGCTACACCTTC

D: TRBD1
V: TRBV28
J: TRBJ2-7
size: once
CDR3: CASSSRGFGYEQYF
DNA: TGTGCCAGCAGTTCCAGGGGGTTTGGCTACGAGCAGTACTTC

D: TRBD2
V: TRBV28
J: TRBJ2-3
size: once
CDR3: CASSGGSRIDTQYF
DNA: TGTGCCAGCAGTGGCGGGAGTCGTATAGATACGCAGTATTTT

D: .
V: TRBV10-3
J: TRBJ1-1
size: .
CDR3: CASARRDEAFF
DNA: TGTGCCTCAGCTAGGCGGGATGAAGCTTTCTTT

D: TRBD2
V: TRBV19
J: TRBJ2-5
size: .
CDR3: CASSLIGTSTGETQYF
DNA: TGTGCCAGTAGTCTTATAGGGACTAGTACTGGAGAGACCCAGTACTTC

D: TRBD1
V: TRBV5-1
J: TRBJ2-5
size: once
CDR3: CASSQKDRVGTQYF
DNA: TGCGCCAGCAGCCAAAAGGACAGGGTAGGGACCCAGTACTTC

D: TRBD1
V: TRBV25-1
J: TRBJ2-7
size: .
CDR3: CASSGRDRGHYEQYF
DNA: TGTGCCAGCAGTGGCCGGGACAGGGGACACTACGAGCAGTACTTC

D: .
V: TRBV4-3
J: TRBJ1-4
size: .
CDR3: CASSQGESGTNEKLFF
DNA: TGCGCCAGCAGCCAAGGGGAGTCCGGTACTAATGAAAAACTGTTTTTT

D: TRBD1
V: TRBV30
J: TRBJ1-6
size: .
CDR3: CAWSRGTGGDSPLHF
DNA: TGTGCCTGGAGTCGGGGGACAGGGGGCGATTCACCCCTCCACTTT

D: TRBD1
V: TRBV9
J: TRBJ1-3
size: .
CDR3: CASSRGTGLNSGNTIYF
DNA: TGTGCCAGCAGTAGGGGGACAGGTTTGAACTCTGGAAACACCATATATTTT

D: TRBD1
V: TRBV29-1
J: TRBJ2-7
size: once
CDR3: CSVGDRVGYEQYF
DNA: TGCAGCGTTGGGGACAGGGTCGGTTACGAGCAGTACTTC

D: TRBD1
V: TRBV18
J: TRBJ1-1
size: .
CDR3: CASLPADRPLNTEAFF
DNA: TGTGCCAGCTTACCCGCGGACAGGCCCTTGAACACTGAAGCTTTCTTT

D: .
V: TRBV6-5
J: TRBJ2-5
size: once
CDR3: CASKRNTGPQETQYF
DNA: TGTGCCAGCAAAAGAAATACAGGCCCACAAGAGACCCAGTACTTC

D: .
V: TRBV20-1
J: TRBJ2-7
size: once
CDR3: CSAVPGHEQYF
DNA: TGCAGTGCCGTACCAGGGCACGAGCAGTACTTC